These 30 T cell receptor beta chains came from one sample sequenced in a study of tissue T cells after allogeneic stem cell transplantation (dated by TCRdb to between 2020 and 2023). Library method: the immunoSEQ multiplex PCR assay. Sourced from immuneACCESS, this table was stored by TCRdb with only in-frame sequences that have V and J called. A share of the clones is absent; for the studies checked, an unresolved V gene accounts for under half, and the remainder has no known explanation. For this sample the table gives around 51,000 clones, of which over 70% were detected only once. The leading ten clones occupy approximately 0.59% of the sample. The sample consisted of sorted cells pooled from one or two spleens. These receptors were taken from a pool of C57BL/6 mice in good health.

In the case of this clone: Here the gene names and germline are mouse. The read ends 1 residue early relative to the CDR3; the germline J gene fills the gap. The chain uses TRBV1 and TRBJ2-5; D gene unclear. Between the trimmed V and J ends, which lost 2 bases and 4 bases, there was a span of 1 base. The CDR3 sequence is 11 residues long. Germline CDR1 NSQYPW, CDR2 LRSPGD (reference sequence). The CDR3 is CTCSAKDTQYF. CDR3 DNA (partial): TGCACCTGCAGTGCAAAAGACACCCAGTAC.

Note on this clone: Genes and germline are mouse. The read gets to within 1 residue of the CDR3 end, and the germline J gene fills in the rest. This sequence joins TRBV15 and TRBJ2-1; a weak D match, TRBD2 (6 bases). CDR1 SGHND and CDR2 FRSKSL come from the germline V gene. The ends were cut back, 5 bases at V and 7 bases at J, with 12 bases in the middle. The CDR3 spans 13 residues. Incomplete CDR3 DNA: TGTGCCAGCAGTGGGGGGACGGGAGCTGAGCAGTTC. This codes for CASSGGTGAEQF. The complete CDR3 reads CASSGGTGAEQFF.

This clone was seen only once. The genes and germline here are from mouse. The read gets to within 1 residue of the CDR3 end, and the germline J gene fills in the rest. The chain has TRBV19 and TRBJ1-5; D not certain. Deletions cut 3 bases from V and 1 base from J, with 2 bases between. Per germline, CDR1 FNHDT and CDR2 SITEND (reference sequence). The CDR3 length is 12 residues. CDR3 bases read: TGTGCCAGCAGTACAAACAACCAGGCTCCGCTT. This codes for CASSTNNQAPL. The entire CDR3 is CASSTNNQAPLF.

As for this clone: The genes are named according to mouse. The read comes to an end 1 residue before the CDR3 does, leaving the germline J gene to fill in the end. The chain links TRBV21 to TRBJ1-2, with D uncertain. TRBV21 qualifies as an ORF whose function is uncertain. The CDR3 covers 14 residues. V was clipped by 2 bases and J by 0 bases, with 7 bases between them. The chain's CDR3 is CASSQGQANSDYTF. Incomplete CDR3 DNA: TGTGCTAGCAGTCAAGGTCAAGCAAACTCCGACTACACC.

Notes on this clone: Gene names are mouse gene names. The read ends 1 residue shy of where the CDR3 ends; the end is completed using the germline J gene. The chain recombines TRBV13-2 with TRBJ2-7, with 10 nucleotides matching TRBD2. The CDR3 runs to 14 residues. Trimming removed 2 bases from V and 3 bases from J; junction bases left unmatched: 2. The germline gives CDR1 NNHNN, CDR2 SYGAGS (reference sequence). CDR3 DNA (partial): TGTGCCAGCGGTGAGGGACTGGGGCTCTATGAACAGTAC. Translation gives CASGEGLGLYEQY. In full, the CDR3 reads CASGEGLGLYEQYF.

Note on this clone: Gene labels here are mouse ones. The read finishes 1 residue shy of the CDR3 end, and the germline J gene is used to complete it. The chain combines TRBV31 with TRBJ1-5; perhaps TRBD1 as D (6 bases). With 2 bases removed from V and 1 base from J, the gap between germline ends came to 9 bases. This CDR3 has 14 residues. Germline V gene lookup returns CDR1 GKSSPN and CDR2 SITVG. CDR3 DNA (partial): TGTGCCTGGAGTAGGACAGAGAACAACCAGGCTCCGCTT. It translates to CAWSRTENNQAPL. From start to end, the CDR3 is CAWSRTENNQAPLF.

Points on this clone: Gene names are the mouse ones. The read comes to an end 1 residue before the CDR3 does, leaving the germline J gene to fill in the end. This chain uses TRBV13-2 with TRBJ2-5, with D tentatively TRBD1 or TRBD2 (5 bases each). Germline CDR1 reads NNHNN; CDR2 reads SYGAGS (reference sequence). CDR3 length: 14 amino acids. The V end was cut by 0 bases, the J end by 6 bases, with 11 bases between. CDR3 DNA (partial): TGTGCCAGCGGTGATGCAAAGGGGCTGGACACCCAGTAC. This encodes CASGDAKGLDTQY. Given in full, the CDR3 is CASGDAKGLDTQYF.

On this clone: Gene names refer to mouse genes. The observed sequence ends 1 residue before the CDR3 terminus, with the missing tail filled in from the germline J gene. The genes are TRBV3 and TRBJ2-4; D is possibly TRBD1 (6 bases). Trimming pared 4 bases from V and 4 bases from J, leaving 9 bases between. The CDR3 consists of 13 residues. The germline V gene encodes CDR1 SNHLY and CDR2 FYNGKV (reference sequence). This CDR3 reads CASSSRDKNTLYF. CDR3 DNA (partial): TGTGCCAGCAGCTCTCGGGACAAAAACACCTTGTAC. The full variable domain, rest sourced from reference TRBV3 and TRBJ2-4, is GPKVLQIPSHQIIDMGQMVTLNCDPVSNHLYFYWYKQILGQQMEFLVNFYNGKVMEKSKLFKDQFSVERPDGSYFTLKIQPTALEDSAVYFCASSSRDKNTLYFGAGTRLSVL.

As for this clone: Genes and germline come from the mouse. The CDR3 end lies 1 residue beyond the end of the read and is filled in from the germline J gene. The chain is built from TRBV31 and TRBJ1-6, with 7 bases aligning to TRBD1. TRBJ1-6 is an ORF for which the function is uncertain. The junction had 3 bases not matched to a gene; V was cut back by 1 base and J by 0 bases. CDR3 length equals 16 residues. Germline lookup yields CDR1 GKSSPN and CDR2 SITVG. The sequenced part of the CDR3 DNA is TGTGCCTGGAGTCACAGGGGCCTTTCCTATAATTCGCCCCTCTAC. Protein: CAWSHRGLSYNSPLY. The full CDR3 reads CAWSHRGLSYNSPLYF.

With respect to this clone: Genes and germline are mouse. The CDR3 end falls 1 residue outside the read, so it is completed with the germline J gene. This rearrangement joins TRBV3 to TRBJ2-7; 7 bases match TRBD1. The CDR3 has 14 residues. V trimming: 5 bases; J trimming: 0 bases; junction bases outside the gene matches: 4. CDR1 is SNHLY and CDR2 is FYNGKV in the germline V gene (reference sequence). The CDR3 DNA, read in part, is TGTGCCAGCAGCCCCGACAGGGTCTCCTATGAACAGTAC. It translates to CASSPDRVSYEQY. The entire CDR3 reads CASSPDRVSYEQYF.

Of note for this clone: The genes and germline here are from mouse. The read ends 1 residue before the CDR3 terminus; that terminus is restored from the germline J gene. The rearrangement uses TRBV31 and TRBJ2-2; 9 bases map to TRBD1. The V gene's germline CDR1 is GKSSPN and CDR2 SITVG. J lost 3 bases, V lost 1 base, and 6 bases had no gene match. This CDR3 has 16 residues. The CDR3 here is CAWSPQQGADTGQLYF. The part of the CDR3 DNA that was read is TGTGCCTGGAGTCCCCAACAGGGGGCAGACACCGGGCAGCTCTAC.

On this clone: Mouse germline and gene names are used. The observed sequence ends 1 residue before the CDR3 terminus, with the missing tail filled in from the germline J gene. This chain uses TRBV13-2 with TRBJ2-1, with 10 bases identical to TRBD2. V lost 2 bases and J lost 7; bases outside the gene matches: 6. The CDR3 covers 15 residues. The germline V gene encodes CDR1 NNHNN and CDR2 SYGAGS (reference sequence). CDR3 protein: CASGEPGGARAEQFF. Partial CDR3 DNA: TGTGCCAGCGGTGAGCCTGGGGGGGCGCGAGCTGAGCAGTTC.

Remarks on this clone: Mouse gene names apply. The sequence runs out 1 residue before the end of the CDR3; the remainder is reconstructed from the germline J gene. The chain recombines TRBV3 with TRBJ2-7; no definite D call. CDR3 length: 12 residues. V lost 5 bases, J lost 4 bases, and 9 bases lay in between. The germline gives CDR1 SNHLY, CDR2 FYNGKV (reference sequence). CDR3 DNA, as far as it was read: TGTGCCAGCAGCCCTTCGCAGTATGAACAGTAC. Translating gives CASSPSQYEQY. The entire CDR3 protein is CASSPSQYEQYF.

Comment on this clone: The listed genes are named as in mouse. The sequence runs out 1 residue before the end of the CDR3; the remainder is reconstructed from the germline J gene. V and J are TRBV13-1 and TRBJ2-5; maybe TRBD2 (6 bases). Germline loops: CDR1 NSHNY, CDR2 SYGAGN. V lost 2 bases and J 0 bases, leaving 7 bases between the germline ends. This CDR3 has 14 residues. CDR3 residues: CASSELGNQDTQYF. CDR3 DNA (partial): TGTGCCAGCAGTGAGCTGGGGAACCAAGACACCCAGTAC.

With respect to this clone: The listed genes are named as in mouse. The CDR3 is cut off 1 residue early in the read; its end comes from the germline J gene. The V and J genes are TRBV13-1 and TRBJ2-4; D may be TRBD1 or TRBD2 (5 bases each). Trimming stripped 5 bases from V and 0 bases from J, with 7 bases between. This CDR3 has 13 amino acids. The germline CDR1 and CDR2 sequences are NSHNY and SYGAGN. This CDR3 reads CASRGHSQNTLYF. The DNA read from the CDR3 is TGTGCCAGCAGGGGGCATAGTCAAAACACCTTGTAC.

For this clone: The gene symbols are mouse symbols. Read sequence stops 1 residue before the CDR3 end, and the germline J gene provides the missing end. The chain combines TRBV4 with TRBJ1-4; D is possibly TRBD1 (6 bases). CDR1 and CDR2 (germline): LGHDT, YNNKQL (reference sequence). The CDR3 has 15 residues. Between the trimmed V and J ends, which lost 5 bases and 0 bases, there was a span of 10 bases. This chain's CDR3 is CASSPDRLSNERLFF. The covered CDR3 bases are TGTGCCAGCAGCCCGGACAGACTTTCCAACGAAAGATTATTT.

Only a few counts were recorded for this clone. Gene names denote mouse genes. Incomplete CDR3 DNA: TGTGCCAGCAGCCAAGATTACGGACAGGGTGAACAGTAC. The encoded protein is CASSQDYGQGEQY. The full CDR3 protein is CASSQDYGQGEQYF. V gene TRBV2 combines with J gene TRBJ2-7, with TRBD1 matching over 8 bases. The CDR3 end falls 1 residue outside the read, so it is completed with the germline J gene. V lost 0 bases and J lost 6; bases outside the gene matches: 4. The CDR3 runs 14 residues. Germline V gene lookup returns CDR1 LGHNA and CDR2 YSYQKL.

With respect to this clone: The germline and genes are mouse ones. From the germline J gene comes the end of the CDR3, since the read stops 1 residue before it. The rearrangement joins TRBV12-1 to TRBJ2-3, with TRBD1 as a possible D gene (6 bases). The CDR3 runs to 15 residues. The germline CDR1 and CDR2 sequences are SGHSN and HYEKVE. V lost 0 bases to trimming and J lost 1 base, with 10 bases between them. Here the CDR3 reads CASSLAQGGAETLYF. The sequenced part of the CDR3 DNA is TGTGCCAGCTCTCTCGCACAGGGTGGTGCAGAAACGCTGTAT.

This clone has just one count. Mouse gene names and germline throughout. The read halts 1 residue ahead of the CDR3 end, with the missing end drawn from the germline J gene. This chain uses TRBV16 with TRBJ2-5; 10 positions agree with TRBD2. After removal of 0 bases from V and 3 bases from J, the junction contained 9 bases not matched to a gene. CDR3 length equals 18 residues. CDR1 is SGHSA and CDR2 is FRNQAP in the germline V gene. CDR3 amino acids: CASSLEAWGGAKQDTQYF. The covered CDR3 bases are TGTGCAAGCAGCTTAGAGGCCTGGGGGGGCGCGAAACAAGACACCCAGTAC.

On this clone: Gene names are the mouse ones. The CDR3 extends 1 residue past the end of the read, so its final part is completed from the germline J gene. The J gene is TRBJ2-1, the V gene TRBV2; possibly TRBD2 for D (6 bases). Trimming left V 0 bases short and J 1 base short, with 10 bases between. The CDR3 sequence is 16 residues long. The germline CDR1 and CDR2 sequences are LGHNA and YSYQKL. This CDR3 is CASSQEGWGNYAEQFF. The CDR3 bases that were read are TGTGCCAGCAGCCAAGAGGGCTGGGGAAACTATGCTGAGCAGTTC.

This clone was recorded only once. Mouse gene names and germline throughout. The observed sequence ends 1 residue before the CDR3 terminus, with the missing tail filled in from the germline J gene. The V gene is TRBV4, the J gene TRBJ2-3; 14 nucleotides align to TRBD2. The CDR3 runs 17 residues. Germline loops: CDR1 LGHDT, CDR2 YNNKQL (reference sequence). V shed 5 bases, J shed 3 bases, and the junction held 7 bases outside the gene matches. Incomplete CDR3 DNA: TGTGCCAGCAGCCGGGACTGGGGGGGCGAAGGGGCAGAAACGCTGTAT. Protein product: CASSRDWGGEGAETLY. The full CDR3 protein is CASSRDWGGEGAETLYF.

A word on this clone: The genes are named according to mouse. Read sequence stops 1 residue before the CDR3 end, and the germline J gene provides the missing end. The chain uses TRBV19 and TRBJ2-2; 8 positions match TRBD1. Germline V gene data show CDR1 as FNHDT and CDR2 as SITEND (reference sequence). V lost 6 bases to trimming and J lost 0 bases; unmatched junction nucleotides: 7. The CDR3 totals 16 residues. The part of the CDR3 DNA that was read is TGTGCCAGCATAGCCCGGACAGGGTCAAACACCGGGCAGCTCTAC. Residues: CASIARTGSNTGQLY. The whole CDR3 protein is CASIARTGSNTGQLYF.

As for this clone: The listed genes are named as in mouse. Coverage ceases 1 residue before the CDR3 finishes, and the germline J gene fills in the end. The V call is TRBV31, the J call TRBJ1-6; 8 bases map to TRBD1. TRBJ1-6 is an open reading frame whose function is uncertain. V shed 1 base, J shed 7 bases, and the junction held 3 bases outside the gene matches. CDR3 length equals 14 residues. Germline lookup yields CDR1 GKSSPN and CDR2 SITVG. The DNA read from the CDR3 is TGTGCCTGGAGTCAGGACAGGGTGAATTCGCCCCTCTAC. It encodes CAWSQDRVNSPLY. The CDR3 in its entirety is CAWSQDRVNSPLYF.

Points on this clone: Gene names are the mouse ones. The read ends 1 residue early relative to the CDR3; the germline J gene fills the gap. The chain has TRBV26 and TRBJ2-2; 9 bases are a match to TRBD1. This CDR3 is built from 16 residues. Germline V gene sequence: CDR1 KGHPV, CDR2 FQNQEV (reference sequence). V trimming: 4 bases; J trimming: 0 bases; junction bases outside the gene matches: 3. Incomplete CDR3 DNA: TGTGCCAGCAGTCCCAGACAGGGGGCAAACACCGGGCAGCTCTAC. This codes for CASSPRQGANTGQLY. The entire CDR3 protein is CASSPRQGANTGQLYF. Full variable domain (missing parts from reference TRBV26 and TRBJ2-2): NSKVIQTPRYLVKGQGQKAKMRCIPEKGHPVVFWYQQNKNNEFKFLINFQNQEVLQQIDMTEKRFSAECPSNSPCSLEIQSSEAGDSALYLCASSPRQGANTGQLYFGEGSKLTVL.

This clone occurred once. The gene names given are mouse names. The CDR3 is cut off 1 residue early in the read; its end comes from the germline J gene. The rearrangement joins TRBV2 to TRBJ1-6; 8 bases match TRBD1. TRBJ1-6 is placed among ORFs of uncertain function. Germline CDR1 LGHNA, CDR2 YSYQKL. The CDR3 has 18 amino acids. J lost 0 bases, V lost 0 bases, and 4 bases had no gene match. CDR3 residues: CASSQERQGLSYNSPLYF. The part of the CDR3 DNA that was read is TGTGCCAGCAGCCAAGAAAGACAGGGGCTTTCCTATAATTCGCCCCTCTAC.

In the case of this clone: The genes are named according to mouse. The read terminates 1 residue ahead of where the CDR3 ends, so the germline J gene completes it. This sequence joins TRBV16 and TRBJ2-7; 7 bases are a match to TRBD2. The CDR3 totals 14 residues. Germline CDR1 and CDR2: SGHSA and FRNQAP. With V trimmed by 3 bases and J by 0 bases, 2 bases remained unmatched. The CDR3 loop is CASSFGGSSYEQYF. The part of the CDR3 DNA that was read is TGTGCAAGCAGCTTTGGGGGGAGCTCCTATGAACAGTAC. Supplemented by reference TRBV16 and TRBJ2-7, the full variable domain reads NAGVIQTPRHKVTGKGQEATLWCEPISGHSAVFWYRQTIVQGLEFLTYFRNQAPIDDSGMPKERFSAQMPNQSHSTLKIQSTQPQDSAVYLCASSFGGSSYEQYFGPGTRLTVL.

Of note for this clone: The genes and germline here are from mouse. Sequencing ends 1 residue short of the CDR3 end; the germline J gene provides the rest. This chain links TRBV5 with TRBJ2-5; D might be TRBD2 (6 bases). CDR3 length equals 15 residues. Germline lookup yields CDR1 LGHNA and CDR2 YNLKQL (reference sequence). The ends were cut back, 0 bases at V and 3 bases at J, with 10 bases in the middle. Incomplete CDR3 DNA: TGTGCCAGCAGCCAAGAAAGGTGGGGGCAAGACACCCAGTAC. It yields the protein CASSQERWGQDTQY. Given in full, the CDR3 is CASSQERWGQDTQYF.

As regards this clone: Germline and genes: mouse. The missing CDR3 end, 1 residue past where the read stops, is filled in from the germline J gene. The chain links TRBV5 to TRBJ2-4, with D perhaps TRBD1 (5 bases). Per the germline V gene, CDR1 is LGHNA and CDR2 is YNLKQL (reference sequence). Between the trimmed V and J ends, which lost 4 bases and 5 bases, there was a span of 13 bases. The CDR3 has 14 amino acids. The CDR3 sequence: CASSPEEGRNTLYF. The DNA read from the CDR3 is TGTGCCAGCAGCCCAGAGGAGGGGAGAAACACCTTGTAC.

This clone was picked up a small number of times. Gene labels here are mouse ones. CDR3 DNA, as far as it was read: TGCACCTGCAGTGCAGACACAGGGTATGCTGAGCAGTTC. Its translation is CTCSADTGYAEQF. The full CDR3 protein is CTCSADTGYAEQFF. The chain recombines TRBV1 with TRBJ2-1; D is perhaps TRBD1 (6 bases). The CDR3 end is not reached by the read, which stops 1 residue before it; the germline J gene fills it in. Between the trimmed V and J ends, which lost 0 bases and 4 bases, there was a span of 7 bases. This CDR3 is built from 14 residues. CDR1 NSQYPW and CDR2 LRSPGD come from the germline V gene (reference sequence).

With respect to this clone: Mouse gene names and germline throughout. The read gets to within 1 residue of the CDR3 end, and the germline J gene fills in the rest. The gene calls are TRBV15 and TRBJ2-5; 8 bases fit TRBD1. V lost 6 bases and J lost 6; bases outside the gene matches: 5. Germline CDR1 and CDR2: SGHND and FRSKSL. This CDR3 has 13 amino acids. The CDR3 here is CASSRQGSDTQYF. The sequenced CDR3 bases are TGTGCCAGCAGCAGACAGGGGTCGGACACCCAGTAC.